This TCR beta chain originates from a study of metastatic and nonmetastatic thyroid tumors. Overall study: Repertoires of blood and of tissue (tumor or nodule) from malignant and benign thyroid patients were compared.

In its sample, this clone was seen once. No patient received treatment before thyroid surgery. In the authors' methods: Construction of a distant-metastasis classifier for papillary thyroid cancer relied on CDR3 differences across clinicopathological groups. TCRdb reanalyzed the PCR reads via MiXCR. These V and J calls rely on TCRdb rather than the paper's analysis. Among around 6,300 clones listed, just under 30% were seen once. The germline CDR1 and CDR2 sequences are SGHNT and YENEEA. Germline trimming cut 0 bases from V and 3 bases from J; bases unmatched to any gene: 10. This CDR3 is built from 17 residues.

The sequenced sample consisted of tumor tissue. This TCR derives from a female donor with papillary thyroid cancer or a benign thyroid nodule (not recorded which). Some clones in this sample may be carry-over from other donors' samples. The genes are TRBV11-3 and TRBJ2-5; 7 bases match TRBD2. The CDR3 DNA is TGTGCCAGCAGCTTAGACCTCCCCGGGGGGACGAAAGAGACCCAGTACTTC. Its protein product is CASSLDLPGGTKETQYF.